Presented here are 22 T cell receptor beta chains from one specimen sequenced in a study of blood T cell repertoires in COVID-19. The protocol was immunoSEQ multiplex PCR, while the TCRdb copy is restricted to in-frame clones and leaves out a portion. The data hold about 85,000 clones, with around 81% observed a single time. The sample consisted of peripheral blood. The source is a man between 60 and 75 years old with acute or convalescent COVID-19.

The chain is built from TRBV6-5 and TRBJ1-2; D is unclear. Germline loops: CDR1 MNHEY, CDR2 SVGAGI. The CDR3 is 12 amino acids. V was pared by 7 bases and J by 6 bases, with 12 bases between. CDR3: CASTNSLHGYTF. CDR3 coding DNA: TGTGCCAGCACTAACTCCCTCCATGGCTACACCTTC.

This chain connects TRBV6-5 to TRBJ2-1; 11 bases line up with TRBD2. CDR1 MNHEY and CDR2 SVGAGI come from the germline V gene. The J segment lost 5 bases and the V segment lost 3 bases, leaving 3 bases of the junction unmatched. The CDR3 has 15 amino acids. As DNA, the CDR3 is TGTGCCAGCAGTTATACTAGCGGGGGAAACAATGAGCAGTTCTTC. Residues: CASSYTSGGNNEQFF.

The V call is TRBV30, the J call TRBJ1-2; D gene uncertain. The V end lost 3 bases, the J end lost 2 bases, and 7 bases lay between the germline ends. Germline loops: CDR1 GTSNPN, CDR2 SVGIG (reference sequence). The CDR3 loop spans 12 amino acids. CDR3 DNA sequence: TGTGCCTGGAGGACGGGAAACTATGGCTACACCTTC. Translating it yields CAWRTGNYGYTF.

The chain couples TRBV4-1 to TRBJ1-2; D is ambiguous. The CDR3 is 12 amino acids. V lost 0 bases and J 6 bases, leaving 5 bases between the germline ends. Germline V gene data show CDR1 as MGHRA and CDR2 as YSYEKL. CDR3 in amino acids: CASSQDTDGYTF. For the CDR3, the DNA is TGCGCCAGCAGCCAAGACACGGATGGCTACACCTTC.

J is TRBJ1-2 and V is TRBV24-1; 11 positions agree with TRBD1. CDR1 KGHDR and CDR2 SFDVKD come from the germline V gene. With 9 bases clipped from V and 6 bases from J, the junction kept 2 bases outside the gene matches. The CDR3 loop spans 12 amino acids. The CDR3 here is CATGQGADGYTF. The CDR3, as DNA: TGTGCCACCGGACAGGGGGCCGATGGCTACACCTTC.

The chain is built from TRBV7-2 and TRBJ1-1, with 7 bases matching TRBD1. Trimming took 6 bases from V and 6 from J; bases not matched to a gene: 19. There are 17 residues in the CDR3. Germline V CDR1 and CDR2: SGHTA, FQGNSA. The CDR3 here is CASRDTLGGSLLAEAFF. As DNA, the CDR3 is TGTGCCAGCAGAGACACATTAGGGGGCAGCCTATTGGCTGAAGCTTTCTTT.

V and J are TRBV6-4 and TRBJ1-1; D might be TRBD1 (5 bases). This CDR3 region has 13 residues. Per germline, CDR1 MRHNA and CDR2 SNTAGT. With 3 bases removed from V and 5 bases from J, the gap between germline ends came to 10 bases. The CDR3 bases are TGTGCCAGCAGTGAACGGGGGGGAACTGAAGCTTTCTTT. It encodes CASSERGGTEAFF.

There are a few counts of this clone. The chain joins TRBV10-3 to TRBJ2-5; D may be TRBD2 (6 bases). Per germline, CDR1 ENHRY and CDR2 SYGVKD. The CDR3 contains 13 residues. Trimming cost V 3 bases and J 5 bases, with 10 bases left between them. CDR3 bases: TGTGCCATCAGTGAAAGCGGGCGGGAGACCCAGTACTTC. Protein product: CAISESGRETQYF.

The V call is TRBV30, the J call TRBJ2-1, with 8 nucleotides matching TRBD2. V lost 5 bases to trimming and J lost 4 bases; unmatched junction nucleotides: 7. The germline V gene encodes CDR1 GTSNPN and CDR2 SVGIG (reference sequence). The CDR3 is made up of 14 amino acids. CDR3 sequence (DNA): TGTGCCTGGGGAAGGACTAGCAGTTACAATGAGCAGTTCTTC. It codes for CAWGRTSSYNEQFF.

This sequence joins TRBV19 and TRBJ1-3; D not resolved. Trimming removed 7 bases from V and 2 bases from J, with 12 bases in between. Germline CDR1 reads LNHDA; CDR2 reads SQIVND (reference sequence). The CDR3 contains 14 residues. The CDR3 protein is CASNPGNPGNTIYF. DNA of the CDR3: TGTGCCAGTAACCCGGGAAATCCTGGAAACACCATATATTTT.

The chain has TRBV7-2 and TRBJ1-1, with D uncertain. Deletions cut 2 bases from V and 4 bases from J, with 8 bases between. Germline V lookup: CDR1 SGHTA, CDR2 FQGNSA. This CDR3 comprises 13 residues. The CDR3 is CASSLSRGTEAFF. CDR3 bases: TGTGCCAGCAGCTTATCCCGGGGCACTGAAGCTTTCTTT.

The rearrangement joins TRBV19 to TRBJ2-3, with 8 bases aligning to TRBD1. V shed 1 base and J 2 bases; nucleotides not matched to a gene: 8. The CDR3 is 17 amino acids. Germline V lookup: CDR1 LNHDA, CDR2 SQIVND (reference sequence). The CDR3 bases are TGTGCCAGTAGTATAGGGGGGACAGGATACATCACAGATACGCAGTATTTT. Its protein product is CASSIGGTGYITDTQYF.

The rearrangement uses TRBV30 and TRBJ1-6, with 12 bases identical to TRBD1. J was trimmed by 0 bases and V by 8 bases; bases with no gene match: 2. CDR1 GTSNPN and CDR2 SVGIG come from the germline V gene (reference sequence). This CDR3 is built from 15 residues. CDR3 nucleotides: TGTGCCGGGACAGGGGGCAGCTCCTATAATTCACCCCTCCACTTT. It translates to CAGTGGSSYNSPLHF.

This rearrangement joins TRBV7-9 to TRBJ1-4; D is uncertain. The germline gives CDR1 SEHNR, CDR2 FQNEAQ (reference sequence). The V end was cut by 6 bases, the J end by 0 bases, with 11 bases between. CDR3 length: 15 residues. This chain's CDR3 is CASSTRQATNEKLFF. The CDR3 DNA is TGTGCCAGCAGTACAAGACAAGCAACTAATGAAAAACTGTTTTTT.

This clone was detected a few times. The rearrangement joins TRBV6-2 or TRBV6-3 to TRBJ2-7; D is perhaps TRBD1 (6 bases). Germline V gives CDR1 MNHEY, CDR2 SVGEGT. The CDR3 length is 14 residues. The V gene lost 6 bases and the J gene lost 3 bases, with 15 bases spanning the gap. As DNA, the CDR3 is TGTGCCAGCAGCTCACATGGACAGCTCTACGAGCAGTACTTC. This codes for CASSSHGQLYEQYF.

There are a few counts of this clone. The CDR3 DNA reads TGTGCCAGCAGCGCGACAGGGAGTAGAGAAAAACTGTTTTTT. This codes for CASSATGSREKLFF. This sequence joins TRBV14 and TRBJ1-4; 7 nucleotides agree with TRBD1. V lost 5 bases to trimming and J lost 8 bases; unmatched junction nucleotides: 8. In germline, CDR1 is SGHDN, CDR2 FVKESK. CDR3 length equals 14 residues.

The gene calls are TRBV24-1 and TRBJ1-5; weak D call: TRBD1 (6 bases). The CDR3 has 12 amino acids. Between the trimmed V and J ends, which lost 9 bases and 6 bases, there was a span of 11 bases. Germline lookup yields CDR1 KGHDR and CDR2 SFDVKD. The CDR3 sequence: CATGQGSQPQHF. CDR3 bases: TGTGCCACCGGGCAGGGGAGTCAGCCCCAGCATTTT.

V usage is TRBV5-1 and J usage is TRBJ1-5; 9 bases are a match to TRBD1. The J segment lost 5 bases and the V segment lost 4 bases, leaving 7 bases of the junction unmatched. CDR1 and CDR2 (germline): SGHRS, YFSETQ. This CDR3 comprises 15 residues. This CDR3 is CASSAGTGSYQPQHF. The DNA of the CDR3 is TGCGCCAGCAGCGCCGGGACAGGGAGTTATCAGCCCCAGCATTTT. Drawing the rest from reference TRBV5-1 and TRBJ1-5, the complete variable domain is KAGVTQTPRYLIKTRGQQVTLSCSPISGHRSVSWYQQTPGQGLQFLFEYFSETQRNKGNFPGRFSGRQFSNSRSEMNVSTLELGDSALYLCASSAGTGSYQPQHFGDGTRLSIL.

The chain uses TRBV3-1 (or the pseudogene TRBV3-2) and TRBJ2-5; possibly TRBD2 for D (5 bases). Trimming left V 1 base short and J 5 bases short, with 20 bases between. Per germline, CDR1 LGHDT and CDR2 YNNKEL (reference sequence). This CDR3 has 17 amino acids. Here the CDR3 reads CASSQVSGRQGWETQYF. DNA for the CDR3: TGTGCCAGCAGCCAAGTTTCGGGGAGACAAGGTTGGGAGACCCAGTACTTC.

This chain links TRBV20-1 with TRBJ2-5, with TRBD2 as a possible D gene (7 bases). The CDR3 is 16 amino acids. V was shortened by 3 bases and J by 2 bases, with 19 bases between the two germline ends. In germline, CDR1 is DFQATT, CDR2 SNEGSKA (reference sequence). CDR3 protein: CSASLAAGALQETQYF. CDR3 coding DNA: TGCAGTGCTAGTCTAGCGGCGGGGGCTCTACAAGAGACCCAGTACTTC.

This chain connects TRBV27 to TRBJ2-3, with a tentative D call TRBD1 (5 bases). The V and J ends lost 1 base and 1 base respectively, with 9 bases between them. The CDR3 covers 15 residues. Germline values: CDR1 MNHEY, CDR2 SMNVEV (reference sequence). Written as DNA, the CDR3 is TGTGCCAGCAGTTTATGGGGCGAGGGCACAGATACGCAGTATTTT. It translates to CASSLWGEGTDTQYF.

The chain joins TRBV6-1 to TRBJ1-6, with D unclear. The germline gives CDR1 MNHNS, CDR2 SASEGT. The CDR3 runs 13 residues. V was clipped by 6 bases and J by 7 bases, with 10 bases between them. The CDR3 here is CASRRALNSPLHF. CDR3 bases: TGTGCCAGCAGGCGGGCCCTGAATTCACCCCTCCACTTT.